This T cell receptor (beta chain) appears in the sequencing data of a study of Ad26.COV2.S vaccination and SARS-CoV-2 variants. Study as a whole: Ad26.COV2.S was injected intramuscularly once or twice, 56 days apart.

The CDR3 is 16 residues long. The V segment lost 3 bases and the J segment 3 bases; nucleotides outside the gene matches: 8. The germline CDR1 and CDR2 sequences are DFQATT and SNEGSKA (reference sequence). Sequencing was performed with immunoSEQ multiplex PCR; in TCRdb, only in-frame clones are kept and a portion is missing. Seen here are 350,000 to 500,000 clones, 80% to 95% observed once, and the top ten hold about 4.5%. As for treatment: around 19 received Ad26.COV2.S at low or high dose, single or two shots; 5 received placebo; per-sample allocation not given. Sampling happened 63 days after the first vaccine or placebo injection.

The receptor was derived from a person aged 18-65 years who received the Ad26.COV2.S COVID-19 vaccine or a placebo. The sequences come from peripheral blood, collected in a trial of Ad26.COV2.S vaccine versus placebo. The J gene is TRBJ2-7, the V gene TRBV20-1, with TRBD2 matching 13 bases. CDR3 loop: CSASLITSGRGYEQYF. The DNA for the CDR3 is TGCAGTGCTAGTCTAATTACTAGCGGGAGGGGCTACGAGCAGTACTTC.